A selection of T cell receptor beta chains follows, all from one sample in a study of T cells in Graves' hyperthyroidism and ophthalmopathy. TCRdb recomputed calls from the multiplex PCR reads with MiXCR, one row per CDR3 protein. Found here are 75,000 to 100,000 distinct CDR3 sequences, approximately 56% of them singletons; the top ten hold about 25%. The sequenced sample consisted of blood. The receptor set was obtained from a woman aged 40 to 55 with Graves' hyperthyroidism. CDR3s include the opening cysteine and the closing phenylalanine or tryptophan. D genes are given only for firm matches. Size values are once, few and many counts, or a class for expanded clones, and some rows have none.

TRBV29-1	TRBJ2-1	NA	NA	TGCAGCGTTATCTATCCGGGGGCCTCTGAGCAGTTCTTC	CSVIYPGASEQFF
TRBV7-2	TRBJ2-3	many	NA	TGTGCCAGCAGCTTAAGCTCGGGAGTAGGAGATACGCAGTATTTT	CASSLSSGVGDTQYF
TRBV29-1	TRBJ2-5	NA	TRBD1	TGCAGCGTTGACGGGGACAGGGGCGAGACCCAGTACTTC	CSVDGDRGETQYF
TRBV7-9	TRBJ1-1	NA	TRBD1	TGTGCCAGCAGGGCGGGACAGGGGGCGGCCACTGAAGCTTTCTTT	CASRAGQGAATEAFF
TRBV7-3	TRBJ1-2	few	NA	TGTGCCAGCAGCTTAAGGTTTGGCGGTGGCTACACCTTC	CASSLRFGGGYTF
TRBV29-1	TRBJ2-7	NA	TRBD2	TGCAGACTAGCGGGAGCCTACGAGCAGTACTTC	CRLAGAYEQYF
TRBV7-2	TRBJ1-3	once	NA	TGTGCCAGCAGCTTGGAAGGGGCGAGGGGAAACACCATATATTTT	CASSLEGARGNTIYF
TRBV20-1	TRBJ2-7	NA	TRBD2	TGCAGTGCAACCCGGACTAGCGGGATTGCCTACGAGCAGTACTTC	CSATRTSGIAYEQYF
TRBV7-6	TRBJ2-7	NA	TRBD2	TGTGCCAGCAGCCCTGGGACTAGCGGGGTCTACGAGCAGTACTTC	CASSPGTSGVYEQYF
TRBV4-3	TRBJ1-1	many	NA	TGCGCCAGCACCGAGAAGGTTATGAACACTGAAGCTTTCTTT	CASTEKVMNTEAFF
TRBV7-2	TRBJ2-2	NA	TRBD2	TGTGCCAGCAACTCACCGATTAGCGGGAGGGCCATTTCCGGGGAGCTGTTTTTT	CASNSPISGRAISGELFF
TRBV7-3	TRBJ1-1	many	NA	TGTGCCAGCAGCCAAAGGGGGGGACGTAGGTCTGAAGCTTTCTTT	CASSQRGGRRSEAFF